These T cell receptor beta chains were read from a single sample in a study of T cell responses to AZD1222 COVID-19 vaccine. Produced via immunoSEQ multiplex PCR; TCRdb's table is partial and in-frame only. The profile covers over 110,000 clones, with roughly 90% appearing a single time and less than 7% taken by the ten largest. The sample was peripheral blood, taken on day 0 of AZD1222 vaccination. The receptors stem from an adult in good health. Each CDR3 is given with its conserved first and last residue. A D gene is named only where the DNA matches it firmly. A clone size is listed for some rows: how often the clone was seen (once, few, many), or a class if it is expanded.

>TRBV6-2/TRBV6-3|TRBD2|NA|TRBJ2-1
CASSYGTSGNEQFF
TGTGCCAGCAGTTACGGGACTAGCGGCAATGAGCAGTTCTTC
>TRBV27|NA|NA|TRBJ1-2
CASSLEVGYGYTF
TGTGCCAGCAGTCTCGAGGTTGGGTATGGCTACACCTTC
>TRBV9|NA|NA|TRBJ1-1
CASSVKGLGTEAFF
TGTGCCAGCAGCGTAAAAGGGTTGGGCACTGAAGCTTTCTTT
>TRBV4-3|TRBD1|NA|TRBJ2-7
CASSQTNTGDYEQYF
TGCGCCAGCAGCCAAACAAACACAGGGGACTACGAGCAGTACTTC
>TRBV3-1/TRBV3-2|NA|NA|TRBJ1-2
CASSLERGNYGYTF
TGTGCCAGCAGCCTTGAAAGAGGTAACTATGGCTACACCTTC
>TRBV21-1|NA|NA|TRBJ1-5
CASSIRHDSGQGSPQHF
TGTGCCAGCAGCATACGTCACGACTCTGGACAGGGGAGTCCCCAGCATTTT
>TRBV28|NA|NA|TRBJ1-1
CASSFAGGRTEAFF
TGTGCCAGCAGTTTCGCGGGGGGCCGAACTGAAGCTTTCTTT
>TRBV19|NA|NA|TRBJ1-5
CASSFAGKQPQHF
TGTGCCAGTAGTTTTGCGGGGAAACAGCCCCAGCATTTT
>TRBV7-3|NA|NA|TRBJ1-1
CASSSRGNTEAFF
TGTGCCAGCAGCTCCAGGGGGAACACTGAAGCTTTCTTT
>TRBV6-2/TRBV6-3|NA|NA|TRBJ1-2
CASSNLGLGGYTF
TGTGCCAGCAGTAATCTCGGACTTGGCGGCTACACCTTC
>TRBV15|TRBD1|NA|TRBJ1-6
CATSRDTGTGHSPLHF
TGTGCCACCAGCAGAGATACCGGGACAGGACACTCACCCCTCCACTTT
>TRBV20-1|NA|NA|TRBJ1-1
CSASNWGSTRMNTEAFF
TGCAGTGCTAGTAATTGGGGGTCTACGCGGATGAACACTGAAGCTTTCTTT
>TRBV28|NA|NA|TRBJ1-3
CASSLQNSGNTIYF
TGTGCCAGCAGTTTACAGAACTCTGGAAACACCATATATTTT
>TRBV28|NA|NA|TRBJ1-2
CASSSLQGLHGYTF
TGTGCCAGCAGCTCCCTCCAGGGGCTTCATGGCTACACCTTC
>TRBV27|NA|once|TRBJ1-5
CASSLWALPADQPQHF
TGTGCCAGCAGTTTATGGGCACTACCAGCGGATCAGCCCCAGCATTTT
>TRBV6-5|TRBD2|few|TRBJ2-5
CASSHSGLAVQETQYF
TGTGCCAGCAGTCACTCGGGACTAGCGGTACAAGAGACCCAGTACTTC